This T cell receptor beta chain comes out of a study of blood T cell repertoires in COVID-19. On the study more broadly: Samples taken during acute and convalescent COVID-19 were collected in the United States, Italy and Spain.

Clones were sequenced by immunoSEQ multiplex PCR, and TCRdb holds only the in-frame ones, with some missing. The sample has 100,000 to 150,000 clones, roughly 90% seen once. V lost 4 bases, J lost 9 bases, and 8 bases stayed unmatched. This CDR3 is built from 14 residues. The germline V gene has CDR1 SGHNT and CDR2 YYREEE (reference sequence). This chain links TRBV5-4 with TRBJ2-3, with 10 bases identical to TRBD2. Sequencing input: peripheral blood. This TCR was sampled from a man aged 50 or older with COVID-19, enrolled during active disease. This chain's CDR3 is CASSEAGGPGTQYF. CDR3 DNA: TGTGCCAGCAGCGAAGCGGGAGGGCCAGGGACGCAGTATTTT. Supplemented by reference TRBV5-4 and TRBJ2-3, the full variable domain reads ETGVTQSPTHLIKTRGQQVTLRCSSQSGHNTVSWYQQALGQGPQFIFQYYREEENGRGNFPPRFSGLQFPNYSSELNVNALELDDSALYLCASSEAGGPGTQYFGPGTRLTVL.